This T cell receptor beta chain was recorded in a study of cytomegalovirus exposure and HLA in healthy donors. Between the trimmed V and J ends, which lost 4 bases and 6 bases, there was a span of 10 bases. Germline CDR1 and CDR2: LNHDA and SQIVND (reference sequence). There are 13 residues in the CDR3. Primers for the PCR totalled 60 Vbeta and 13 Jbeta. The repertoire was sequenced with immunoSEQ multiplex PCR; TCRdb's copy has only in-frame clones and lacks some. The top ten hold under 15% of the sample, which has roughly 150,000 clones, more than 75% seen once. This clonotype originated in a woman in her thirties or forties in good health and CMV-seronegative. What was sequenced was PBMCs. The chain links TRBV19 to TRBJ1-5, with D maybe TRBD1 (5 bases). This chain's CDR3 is CASSTGIPQPQHF. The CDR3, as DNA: TGTGCCAGTAGTACAGGGATCCCTCAGCCCCAGCATTTT.